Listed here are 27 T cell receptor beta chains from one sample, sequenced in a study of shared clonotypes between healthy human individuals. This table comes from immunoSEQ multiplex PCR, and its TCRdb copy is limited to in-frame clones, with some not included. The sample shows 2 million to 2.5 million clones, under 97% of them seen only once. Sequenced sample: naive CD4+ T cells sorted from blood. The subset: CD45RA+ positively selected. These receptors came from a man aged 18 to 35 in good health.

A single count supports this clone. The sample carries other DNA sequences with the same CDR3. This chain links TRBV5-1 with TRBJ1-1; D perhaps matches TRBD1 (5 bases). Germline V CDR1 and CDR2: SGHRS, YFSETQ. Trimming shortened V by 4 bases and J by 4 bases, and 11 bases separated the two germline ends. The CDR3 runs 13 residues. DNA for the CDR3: TGCGCCAGCAGCCTTGGGGCTGGCACTGAAGCTTTCTTT. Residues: CASSLGAGTEAFF.

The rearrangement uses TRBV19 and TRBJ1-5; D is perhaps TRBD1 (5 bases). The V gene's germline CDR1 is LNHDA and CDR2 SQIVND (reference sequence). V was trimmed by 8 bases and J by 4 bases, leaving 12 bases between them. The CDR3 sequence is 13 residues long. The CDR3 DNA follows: TGTGCCAGTGGGTGGGGGATTAATCAGCCCCAGCATTTT. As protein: CASGWGINQPQHF.

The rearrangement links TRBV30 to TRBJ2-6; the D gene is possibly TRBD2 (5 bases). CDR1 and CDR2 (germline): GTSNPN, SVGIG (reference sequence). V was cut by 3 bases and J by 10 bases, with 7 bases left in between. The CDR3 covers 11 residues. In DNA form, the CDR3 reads TGTGCCTGGAGCGGGAATAACGTCCTGACTTTC. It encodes CAWSGNNVLTF.

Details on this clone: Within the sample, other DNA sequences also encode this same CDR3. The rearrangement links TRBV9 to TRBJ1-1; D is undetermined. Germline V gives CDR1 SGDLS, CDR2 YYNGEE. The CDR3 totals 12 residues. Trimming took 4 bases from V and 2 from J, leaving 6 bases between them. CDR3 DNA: TGTGCCAGCAGCCGAGTTAACACTGAAGCTTTCTTT. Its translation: CASSRVNTEAFF.

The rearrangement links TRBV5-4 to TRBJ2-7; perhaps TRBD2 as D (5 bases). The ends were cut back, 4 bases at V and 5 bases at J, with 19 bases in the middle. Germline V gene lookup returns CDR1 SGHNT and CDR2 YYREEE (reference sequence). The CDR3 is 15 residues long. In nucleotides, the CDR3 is TGTGCCAGCAGCCCTGGACTGGGGTTTTCTCACGAGCAGTACTTC. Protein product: CASSPGLGFSHEQYF.

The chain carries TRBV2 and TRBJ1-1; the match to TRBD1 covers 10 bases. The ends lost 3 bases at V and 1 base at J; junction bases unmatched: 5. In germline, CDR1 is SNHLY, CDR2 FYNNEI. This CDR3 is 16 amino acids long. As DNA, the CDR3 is TGTGCCAGCAGTGAGACAGGGGGCAATAAGAACACTGAAGCTTTCTTT. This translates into CASSETGGNKNTEAFF.

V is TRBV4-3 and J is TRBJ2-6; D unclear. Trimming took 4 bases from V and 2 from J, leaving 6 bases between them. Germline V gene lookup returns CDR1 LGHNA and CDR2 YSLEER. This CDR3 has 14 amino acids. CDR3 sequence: CASSPRAGANVLTF. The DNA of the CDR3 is TGCGCCAGCAGCCCAAGGGCTGGGGCCAACGTCCTGACTTTC.

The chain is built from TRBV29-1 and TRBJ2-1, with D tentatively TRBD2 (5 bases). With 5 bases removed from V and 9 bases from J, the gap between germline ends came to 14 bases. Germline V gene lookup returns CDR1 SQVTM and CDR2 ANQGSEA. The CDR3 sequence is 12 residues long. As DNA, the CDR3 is TGCAGCGTTAACCGGGATTGGGGTGAGCAGTTCTTC. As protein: CSVNRDWGEQFF.

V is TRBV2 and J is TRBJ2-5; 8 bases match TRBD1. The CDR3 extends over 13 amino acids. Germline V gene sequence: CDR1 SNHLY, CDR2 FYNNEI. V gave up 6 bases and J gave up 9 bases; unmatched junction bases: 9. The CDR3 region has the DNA TGTGCCAGCAGATTGACAGGGGCCCCGGCCCAGTACTTC. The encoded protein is CASRLTGAPAQYF.

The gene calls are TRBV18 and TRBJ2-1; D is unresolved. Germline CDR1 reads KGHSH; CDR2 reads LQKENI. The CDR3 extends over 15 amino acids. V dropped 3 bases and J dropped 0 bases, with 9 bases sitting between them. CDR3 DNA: TGTGCCAGCTCACCGCGCATAAACTCCTACAATGAGCAGTTCTTC. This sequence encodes CASSPRINSYNEQFF. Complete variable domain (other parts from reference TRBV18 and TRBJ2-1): NAGVMQNPRHLVRRRGQEARLRCSPMKGHSHVYWYRQLPEEGLKFMVYLQKENIIDESGMPKERFSAEFPKEGPSILRIQQVVRGDSAAYFCASSPRINSYNEQFFGPGTRLTVL.

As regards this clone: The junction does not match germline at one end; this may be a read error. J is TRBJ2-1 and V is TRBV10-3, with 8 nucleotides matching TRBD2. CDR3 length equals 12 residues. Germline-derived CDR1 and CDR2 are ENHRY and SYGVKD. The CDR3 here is CAISDLASGPLF. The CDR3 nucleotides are TGTGCCATCAGTGATTTGGCTAGCGGGCCCCTCTTC.

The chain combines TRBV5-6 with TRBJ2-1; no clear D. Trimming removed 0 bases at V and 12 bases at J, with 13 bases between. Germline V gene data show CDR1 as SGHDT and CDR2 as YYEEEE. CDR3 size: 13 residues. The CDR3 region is CASSLAERAGQFF. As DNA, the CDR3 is TGTGCCAGCAGCTTGGCCGAACGGGCTGGGCAGTTCTTC. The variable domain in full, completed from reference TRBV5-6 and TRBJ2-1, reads DAGVTQSPTHLIKTRGQQVTLRCSPKSGHDTVSWYQQALGQGPQFIFQYYEEEERQRGNFPDRFSGHQFPNYSSELNVNALLLGDSALYLCASSLAERAGQFFGPGTRLTVL.

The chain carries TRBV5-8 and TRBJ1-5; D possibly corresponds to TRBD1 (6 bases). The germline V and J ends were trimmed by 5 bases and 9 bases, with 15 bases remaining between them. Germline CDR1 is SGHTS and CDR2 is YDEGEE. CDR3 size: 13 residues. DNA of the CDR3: TGTGCCAGCAGACGACGGGGGGGCCCGCCCCAGCATTTT. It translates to CASRRRGGPPQHF.

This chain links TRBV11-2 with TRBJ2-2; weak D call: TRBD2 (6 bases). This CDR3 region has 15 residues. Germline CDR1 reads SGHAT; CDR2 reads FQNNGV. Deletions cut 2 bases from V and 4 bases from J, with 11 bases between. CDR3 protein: CASSLTGASTGELFF. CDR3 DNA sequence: TGTGCCAGCAGCTTAACGGGAGCGAGCACCGGGGAGCTGTTTTTT.

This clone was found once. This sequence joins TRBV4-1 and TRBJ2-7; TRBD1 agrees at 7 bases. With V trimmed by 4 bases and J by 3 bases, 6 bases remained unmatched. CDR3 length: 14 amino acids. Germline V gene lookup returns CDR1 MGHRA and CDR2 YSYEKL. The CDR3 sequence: CASSPVTGSYEQYF. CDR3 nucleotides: TGCGCCAGCAGCCCTGTGACAGGGAGCTACGAGCAGTACTTC.

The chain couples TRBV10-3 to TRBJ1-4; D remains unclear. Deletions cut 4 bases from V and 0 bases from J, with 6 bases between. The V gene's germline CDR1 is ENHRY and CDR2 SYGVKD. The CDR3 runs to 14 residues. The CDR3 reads CAISAAATNEKLFF. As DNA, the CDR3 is TGTGCCATCAGTGCGGCCGCAACTAATGAAAAACTGTTTTTT.

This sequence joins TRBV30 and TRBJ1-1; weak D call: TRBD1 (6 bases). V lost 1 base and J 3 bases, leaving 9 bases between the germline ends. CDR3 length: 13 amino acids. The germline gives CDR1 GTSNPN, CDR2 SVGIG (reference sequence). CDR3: CAWSADSHTEAFF. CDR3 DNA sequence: TGTGCCTGGAGTGCGGACAGTCACACTGAAGCTTTCTTT.

The CDR3 is CATSTLDRGYSNQPQHF. CDR3 nucleotide sequence: TGTGCCACCAGCACCTTAGACAGGGGCTATAGCAATCAGCCCCAGCATTTT. This chain connects TRBV15 to TRBJ1-5, with TRBD1 matching over 8 bases. The V and J ends lost 4 bases and 0 bases, in that order; junction bases with no gene match: 8. The CDR3 is 17 amino acids. Germline V lookup: CDR1 LNHNV, CDR2 YYDKDF (reference sequence). Drawing the rest from reference TRBV15 and TRBJ1-5, the complete variable domain is DAMVIQNPRYQVTQFGKPVTLSCSQTLNHNVMYWYQQKSSQAPKLLFHYYDKDFNNEADTPDNFQSRRPNTSFCFLDIRSPGLGDTAMYLCATSTLDRGYSNQPQHFGDGTRLSIL.

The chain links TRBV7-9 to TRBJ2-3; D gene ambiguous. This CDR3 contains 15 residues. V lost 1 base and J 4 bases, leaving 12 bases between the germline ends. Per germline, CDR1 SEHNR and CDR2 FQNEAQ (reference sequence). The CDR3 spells CASSLGRVESDTQYF. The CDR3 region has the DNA TGTGCCAGCAGCTTAGGACGGGTGGAATCAGATACGCAGTATTTT.

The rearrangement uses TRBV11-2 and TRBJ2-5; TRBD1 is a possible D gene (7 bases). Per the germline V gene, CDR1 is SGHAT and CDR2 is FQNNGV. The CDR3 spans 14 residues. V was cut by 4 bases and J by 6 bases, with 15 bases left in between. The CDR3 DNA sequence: TGTGCCAGCAGCTCCCGGAGGGGGCAGAAGACCCAGTACTTC. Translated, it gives CASSSRRGQKTQYF.

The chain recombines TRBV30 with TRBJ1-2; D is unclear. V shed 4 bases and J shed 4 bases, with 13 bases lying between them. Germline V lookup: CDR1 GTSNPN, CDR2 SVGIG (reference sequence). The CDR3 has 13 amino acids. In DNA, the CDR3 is TGTGCCTGGACGCTCCCCCAGTCCTATGGCTACACCTTC. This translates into CAWTLPQSYGYTF.

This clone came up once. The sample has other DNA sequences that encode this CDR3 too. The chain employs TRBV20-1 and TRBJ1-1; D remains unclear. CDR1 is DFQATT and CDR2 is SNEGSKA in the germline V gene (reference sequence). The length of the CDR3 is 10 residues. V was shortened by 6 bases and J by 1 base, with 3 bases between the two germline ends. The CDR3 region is CSAENTEAFF. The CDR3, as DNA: TGCAGTGCCGAGAACACTGAAGCTTTCTTT.

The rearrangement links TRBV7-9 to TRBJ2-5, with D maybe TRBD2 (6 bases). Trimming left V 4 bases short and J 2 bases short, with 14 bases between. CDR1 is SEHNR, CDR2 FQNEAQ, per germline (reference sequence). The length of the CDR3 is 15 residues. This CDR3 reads CASSSGSLGQETQYF. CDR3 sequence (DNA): TGTGCCAGCAGCTCCGGGAGCCTCGGGCAAGAGACCCAGTACTTC.

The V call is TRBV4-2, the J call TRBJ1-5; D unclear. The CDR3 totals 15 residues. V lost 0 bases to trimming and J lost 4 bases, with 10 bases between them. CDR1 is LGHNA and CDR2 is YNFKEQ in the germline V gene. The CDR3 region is CASSQDLAANQPQHF. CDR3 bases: TGTGCCAGCAGCCAAGATTTGGCAGCGAATCAGCCCCAGCATTTT.

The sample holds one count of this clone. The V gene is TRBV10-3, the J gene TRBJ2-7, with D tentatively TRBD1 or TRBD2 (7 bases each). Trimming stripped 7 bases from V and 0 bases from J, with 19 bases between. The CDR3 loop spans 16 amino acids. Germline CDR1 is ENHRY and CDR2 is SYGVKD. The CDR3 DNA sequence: TGTGCCATCATCGGCAGGGGGAGGGTTAACTCCTACGAGCAGTACTTC. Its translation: CAIIGRGRVNSYEQYF.

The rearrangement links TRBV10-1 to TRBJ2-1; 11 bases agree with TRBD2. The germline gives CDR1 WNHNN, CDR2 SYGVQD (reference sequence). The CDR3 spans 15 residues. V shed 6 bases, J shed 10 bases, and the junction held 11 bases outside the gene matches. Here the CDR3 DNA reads TGCGCCAGCAGCCCGGATAGCGGGAGGGCCCTAGAGCAGTTCTTC. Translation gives CASSPDSGRALEQFF.

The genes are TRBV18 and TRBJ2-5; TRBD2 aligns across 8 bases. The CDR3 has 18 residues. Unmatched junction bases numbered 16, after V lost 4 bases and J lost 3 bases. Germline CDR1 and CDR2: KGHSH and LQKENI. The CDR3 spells CASSRAVNGLSGEETQYF. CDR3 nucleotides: TGTGCCAGCTCACGAGCGGTTAACGGGCTTAGCGGGGAAGAGACCCAGTACTTC.